This T cell receptor beta chain originates from a study of blood T cell repertoires in COVID-19. Germline values: CDR1 MDHEN, CDR2 SYDVKM. V shed 7 bases, J shed 4 bases, and the junction held 8 bases outside the gene matches. This CDR3 contains 14 residues. Only in-frame clones appear in the TCRdb table, and some are missing; sequencing was by immunoSEQ multiplex PCR. The table includes roughly 350,000 clones, 88% detected once. The sequence was collected from a woman between 45 and 65 years old with active or convalescent COVID-19. Sample: peripheral blood. The V gene is TRBV28, the J gene TRBJ2-7, with 9 bases identical to TRBD1. DNA of the CDR3: TGTGCCAGCAACGTTCCGGGACAGGGTTACGAGCAGTACTTC. Translated, it gives CASNVPGQGYEQYF.